The 28 T cell receptor beta chains reported below all come from one sample, sequenced in a study of blood T cell repertoires in COVID-19. This table comes from immunoSEQ multiplex PCR, and its TCRdb copy is limited to in-frame clones, with some not included. The sample has tens of thousands of clones; approximately 86% are singletons. The sequenced sample consisted of peripheral blood. The receptors come from a woman aged 70-85 years with active or convalescent COVID-19.

The chain couples TRBV11-3 to TRBJ2-3, with 10 bases fitting TRBD2. The CDR3 sequence is 16 residues long. Trimming took 2 bases from V and 2 from J; bases not matched to a gene: 4. Looked up from germline, CDR1 is SGHNT and CDR2 is YENEEA. This CDR3 is CASSLLAGGVTDTQYF. For the CDR3, the DNA is TGTGCCAGCAGCTTATTAGCGGGGGGCGTCACAGATACGCAGTATTTT.

The rearrangement links TRBV19 to TRBJ1-1, with 8 bases fitting TRBD1. CDR3 length: 14 residues. V was pared by 11 bases and J by 7 bases, with 15 bases of the junction left unmatched. Germline V gene lookup returns CDR1 LNHDA and CDR2 SQIVND (reference sequence). CDR3 bases: TGTGCCTCCTCTGCGAGACAGGGGTTTGGTGAAGCTTTCTTT. It codes for CASSARQGFGEAFF.

CDR3 region: CASMAGGATDTQYF. The CDR3 DNA reads as TGCGCCAGCATGGCTGGGGGGGCCACAGATACGCAGTATTTT. The rearrangement joins TRBV5-1 to TRBJ2-3; TRBD2 might be the D (7 bases). The V gene lost 6 bases and the J gene lost 2 bases, with 13 bases spanning the gap. The CDR3 extends over 14 amino acids. Germline V lookup: CDR1 SGHRS, CDR2 YFSETQ. Full variable domain (rest looked up from reference TRBV5-1 and TRBJ2-3): KAGVTQTPRYLIKTRGQQVTLSCSPISGHRSVSWYQQTPGQGLQFLFEYFSETQRNKGNFPGRFSGRQFSNSRSEMNVSTLELGDSALYLCASMAGGATDTQYFGPGTRLTVL.

The CDR3 sequence: CASSPPLASETQYF. In nucleotides, the CDR3 is TGTGCCAGCAGCCCCCCACTAGCTTCGGAGACCCAGTACTTC. The chain carries TRBV7-2 and TRBJ2-5; the D gene is possibly TRBD2 (6 bases). Trimming shortened V by 5 bases and J by 5 bases, and 15 bases separated the two germline ends. The V gene's germline CDR1 is SGHTA and CDR2 FQGNSA. The CDR3 sequence is 14 residues long.

The CDR3 coding sequence is TGTGCCAGCAGTAACAGGGAAACGAACACTGAAGCTTTCTTT. It codes for CASSNRETNTEAFF. The genes are TRBV2 and TRBJ1-1; tentative D call: TRBD1 (6 bases). V was trimmed by 5 bases and J by 1 base, leaving 11 bases between them. This CDR3 has 14 amino acids. Per germline, CDR1 SNHLY and CDR2 FYNNEI.

The V call is TRBV6-5, the J call TRBJ2-2; D ambiguous. CDR3 size: 14 residues. The V and J ends lost 4 bases and 6 bases respectively, with 12 bases between them. Per the germline V gene, CDR1 is MNHEY and CDR2 is SVGAGI. This CDR3 is CASSSYDNSGELFF. DNA of the CDR3: TGTGCCAGCAGTTCCTACGACAATTCCGGGGAGCTGTTTTTT.

This CDR3 is CASSPTGPPYEQYF. The CDR3 region has the DNA TGTGCCAGCAGTCCGACAGGGCCACCCTACGAGCAGTACTTC. The V call is TRBV27, the J call TRBJ2-7, with 7 bases matching TRBD1. The V gene's germline CDR1 is MNHEY and CDR2 SMNVEV (reference sequence). V lost 5 bases to trimming and J lost 2 bases; unmatched junction nucleotides: 6. This CDR3 spans 14 amino acids.

The CDR3 loop reads CASSQDIQRGPQKYEQYF. The CDR3 coding sequence is TGCGCCAGCAGCCAAGACATCCAGCGGGGGCCACAAAAATACGAGCAGTACTTC. This chain connects TRBV4-3 to TRBJ2-7, with 8 positions matching TRBD2. The V gene's germline CDR1 is LGHNA and CDR2 YSLEER. The V segment lost 0 bases and the J segment 4 bases; nucleotides outside the gene matches: 14. The CDR3 is 18 residues long.

This clone occurred once. This chain connects TRBV19 to TRBJ1-5; maybe TRBD1 (6 bases). Trimming left V 3 bases short and J 5 bases short, with 11 bases between. Germline CDR1 is LNHDA and CDR2 is SQIVND (reference sequence). This CDR3 is built from 14 residues. The CDR3 region is CASSMGRGDQPQHF. CDR3 sequence (DNA): TGTGCCAGTAGTATGGGCAGGGGTGATCAGCCCCAGCATTTT.

The CDR3 spells CASRPRTGGYEQYF. The CDR3 DNA reads TGTGCCAGCAGACCTCGGACAGGGGGCTACGAGCAGTACTTC. V is TRBV6-2 or TRBV6-3 and J is TRBJ2-7; 10 nucleotides line up with TRBD1. Germline V CDR1 and CDR2: MNHEY, SVGEGT. Trimming cost V 6 bases and J 3 bases; bases outside gene matches: 5. CDR3 length: 14 amino acids.

V usage is TRBV24-1 and J usage is TRBJ1-1; TRBD1 aligns across 7 bases. Looked up from germline, CDR1 is KGHDR and CDR2 is SFDVKD. The CDR3 length is 15 residues. Trimming took 0 bases from V and 1 from J; bases not matched to a gene: 1. CDR3 loop: CATSDLHRGNTEAFF. CDR3 nucleotide sequence: TGTGCCACCAGTGATTTGCACAGGGGGAACACTGAAGCTTTCTTT.

The rearrangement uses TRBV6-5 and TRBJ2-5; a weak D match, TRBD2 (7 bases). The CDR3 spans 15 residues. The germline CDR1 and CDR2 sequences are MNHEY and SVGAGI. The V and J ends lost 2 bases and 5 bases respectively, with 15 bases between them. CDR3 sequence: CASSYRVPGGETQYF. The CDR3 coding sequence is TGTGCCAGCAGTTACAGGGTCCCGGGGGGCGAGACCCAGTACTTC.

The gene calls are TRBV18 and TRBJ2-7; 9 nucleotides match TRBD1. CDR1 is KGHSH, CDR2 LQKENI, per germline. CDR3 length: 14 amino acids. With 6 bases clipped from V and 3 bases from J, the junction kept 6 bases outside the gene matches. The CDR3 loop reads CASSSRGQGYEQYF. For the CDR3, the DNA is TGTGCCAGCTCCTCGCGGGGACAGGGCTACGAGCAGTACTTC.

The CDR3 region has the DNA TGTGCCAGCAGCCCGGGACAGAATAATTCACCCCTCCACTTT. Residues: CASSPGQNNSPLHF. The gene calls are TRBV3-1 (or the pseudogene TRBV3-2) and TRBJ1-6, with TRBD1 matching 7 bases. Germline CDR1 LGHDT, CDR2 YNNKEL (reference sequence). The CDR3 covers 14 residues. Trimming cost V 4 bases and J 5 bases; bases outside gene matches: 2.

The chain couples TRBV7-2 to TRBJ2-7; tentatively, D is TRBD1 (6 bases). Germline CDR1 and CDR2: SGHTA and FQGNSA. The CDR3 is made up of 13 amino acids. The V end lost 0 bases, the J end lost 5 bases, and 8 bases lay between the germline ends. DNA for the CDR3: TGTGCCAGCAGCTTAGCGGGGGCCCACGAGCAGTACTTC. This translates into CASSLAGAHEQYF.

The chain combines TRBV3-1 (or the pseudogene TRBV3-2) with TRBJ2-1, with 11 bases identical to TRBD2. The V gene end was trimmed by 4 bases and the J gene end by 10 bases; junction bases not matched to a gene: 3. Germline CDR1 reads LGHDT; CDR2 reads YNNKEL (reference sequence). There are 13 residues in the CDR3. The CDR3 DNA follows: TGTGCCAGCAGCCGAGTAGCGGGGGGGGAGCAGTTCTTC. Amino acids: CASSRVAGGEQFF.

This clone was seen just once. The chain recombines TRBV2 with TRBJ1-2; 9 positions match TRBD1. The CDR3 runs 14 residues. V shed 5 bases and J 2 bases; nucleotides not matched to a gene: 3. Germline V lookup: CDR1 SNHLY, CDR2 FYNNEI. CDR3 protein: CASSRQGGNYGYTF. The CDR3 region has the DNA TGTGCCAGCAGTAGACAGGGGGGGAACTATGGCTACACCTTC.

The chain has TRBV10-2 and TRBJ2-2; D gene ambiguous. Trimming took off 5 bases at V and 1 base at J, with 14 bases between the two ends. From germline, CDR1 is WSHSY and CDR2 SAAADI. This CDR3 comprises 16 residues. The CDR3 DNA reads as TGCGCCAGCAGTCCCTCGGGTAGTAAGAACACCGGGGAGCTGTTTTTT. Residues: CASSPSGSKNTGELFF.

The chain carries TRBV29-1 and TRBJ1-2; TRBD1 is a possible D gene (6 bases). Trimming shortened V by 6 bases and J by 2 bases, and 19 bases separated the two germline ends. Germline loops: CDR1 SQVTM, CDR2 ANQGSEA. The CDR3 sequence is 15 residues long. The CDR3 nucleotides read TGCAGCGTGGAGACCCGTACAGGGACGAACTATGGCTACACCTTC. It codes for CSVETRTGTNYGYTF.

This clone was picked up one time. The chain joins TRBV19 to TRBJ2-1, with D uncertain. Per germline, CDR1 LNHDA and CDR2 SQIVND (reference sequence). This CDR3 spans 12 amino acids. V lost 3 bases to trimming and J lost 5 bases, with 5 bases between them. The CDR3: CASSILNNEQFF. CDR3 DNA: TGTGCCAGTAGTATCCTAAACAATGAGCAGTTCTTC.

This chain joins TRBV3-1 (or the pseudogene TRBV3-2) and TRBJ2-4, with D perhaps matching TRBD1 (6 bases). The CDR3 sequence is 14 residues long. V was shortened by 1 base and J by 8 bases, with 12 bases between the two germline ends. CDR1 is LGHDT and CDR2 is YNNKEL in the germline V gene (reference sequence). CDR3 region: CASSQVGAGDIQYF. The CDR3 DNA sequence: TGTGCCAGCAGCCAAGTCGGGGCAGGGGACATTCAGTACTTC.

The gene calls are TRBV18 and TRBJ1-4; 10 bases map to TRBD1. The length of the CDR3 is 15 residues. The junction had 6 bases not matched to a gene; V was cut back by 3 bases and J by 8 bases. CDR1 KGHSH and CDR2 LQKENI come from the germline V gene. In nucleotides, the CDR3 is TGTGCCAGCTCACCCGGACAGGGGGTACAAGAAAAACTGTTTTTT. Protein product: CASSPGQGVQEKLFF. Full variable domain (remainder filled in from reference TRBV18 and TRBJ1-4): NAGVMQNPRHLVRRRGQEARLRCSPMKGHSHVYWYRQLPEEGLKFMVYLQKENIIDESGMPKERFSAEFPKEGPSILRIQQVVRGDSAAYFCASSPGQGVQEKLFFGSGTQLSVL.

The CDR3 nucleotides read TGTGCCAGCACCATTGGGACGGGGGGCGGGCAAAATTATGGCTACACCTTC. Its protein product is CASTIGTGGGQNYGYTF. This chain links TRBV7-2 with TRBJ1-2; D is perhaps TRBD1 (6 bases). Trimming removed 7 bases from V and 5 bases from J, with 26 bases in between. Germline V lookup: CDR1 SGHTA, CDR2 FQGNSA. This CDR3 spans 17 amino acids. The full variable domain, in which reference TRBV7-2 and TRBJ1-2 provide the parts outside the CDR3, is GAGVSQSPSNKVTEKGKDVELRCDPISGHTALYWYRQSLGQGLEFLIYFQGNSAPDKSGLPSDRFSAERTGGSVSTLTIQRTQQEDSAVYLCASTIGTGGGQNYGYTFGSGTRLTVV.

V gene TRBV5-1 combines with J gene TRBJ2-1, with TRBD1 as a possible D gene (6 bases). The V end lost 4 bases, the J end lost 12 bases, and 26 bases lay between the germline ends. Germline CDR1 and CDR2: SGHRS and YFSETQ. This CDR3 region has 16 residues. CDR3 DNA: TGCGCCAGCAGCCCCAGAGTGGGTCAGGGGAACCCGGGGCAGTTCTTC. It encodes CASSPRVGQGNPGQFF.

V usage is TRBV18 and J usage is TRBJ2-2; tentatively, D is TRBD2 (5 bases). The CDR3 sequence is 16 residues long. Germline CDR1 KGHSH, CDR2 LQKENI. The V gene lost 0 bases and the J gene lost 5 bases, with 13 bases spanning the gap. CDR3 sequence reads: CASSPPAGTRTGELFF. The CDR3 bases are TGTGCCAGCTCACCACCCGCGGGTACCCGAACCGGGGAGCTGTTTTTT.

This chain connects TRBV7-2 to TRBJ2-3, with 10 bases that match TRBD2. The germline gives CDR1 SGHTA, CDR2 FQGNSA. The CDR3 spans 17 residues. V shed 1 base, J shed 4 bases, and the junction held 8 bases outside the gene matches. In DNA, the CDR3 is TGTGCCAGCAGCTTAGGGACCAGCGGGGGGGCCGCAGATACGCAGTATTTT. Amino acid sequence: CASSLGTSGGAADTQYF.

J is TRBJ2-7 and V is TRBV7-6; 9 nucleotides agree with TRBD1. Germline loops: CDR1 SGHVS, CDR2 FNYEAQ. This CDR3 is 15 amino acids long. V shed 2 bases, J shed 6 bases, and the junction held 8 bases outside the gene matches. The CDR3 sequence is CASSLIGDRVSEQYF. CDR3 DNA: TGTGCCAGCAGCTTAATCGGGGACAGGGTCTCCGAGCAGTACTTC.

The chain joins TRBV10-2 to TRBJ1-4; D possibly corresponds to TRBD1 (5 bases). Germline values: CDR1 WSHSY, CDR2 SAAADI. Trimming took 7 bases from V and 4 from J, leaving 13 bases between them. The CDR3 extends over 14 amino acids. The CDR3 DNA sequence: TGCGCCAGCAAATTCGGGGGAGGTAATGAAAAACTGTTTTTT. This sequence encodes CASKFGGGNEKLFF.